This T cell receptor beta chain was retrieved from a study of glioma-infiltrating T cells after dendritic cell vaccination. Here immunoSEQ multiplex PCR was the method, and the copy in TCRdb shows in-frame clones only, minus some. The profile covers roughly 100,000 clones, with 85% to 90% appearing a single time and over 2.5% taken by the ten largest. Time point indicated: after dendritic cell vaccination, including at tumor progression/relapse. The CDR3 sequence is 15 residues long. Per germline, CDR1 MNHEY and CDR2 SMNVEV (reference sequence). V lost 9 bases and J lost 1, with 19 bases in between. In its sample, this clone was seen a few times.

The material sequenced was blood, taken after dendritic cell vaccination. The gene calls are TRBV27 and TRBJ2-7; weak D call: TRBD2 (7 bases). The clonotype comes from a human donor with glioblastoma. In nucleotides, the CDR3 is TGTGCCAGTCACGGAGGGGGGGAAAGGTCCTACGAGCAGTACTTC. Its translation: CASHGGGERSYEQYF.